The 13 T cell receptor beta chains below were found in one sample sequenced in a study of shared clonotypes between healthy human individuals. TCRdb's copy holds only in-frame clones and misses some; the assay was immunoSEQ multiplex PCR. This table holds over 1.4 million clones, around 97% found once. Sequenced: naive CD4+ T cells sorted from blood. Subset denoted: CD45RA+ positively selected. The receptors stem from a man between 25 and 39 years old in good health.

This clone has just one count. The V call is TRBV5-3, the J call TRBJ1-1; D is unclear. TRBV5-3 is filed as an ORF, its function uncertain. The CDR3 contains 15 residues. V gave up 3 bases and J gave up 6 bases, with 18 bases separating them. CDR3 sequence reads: CARSSPEIRRSEAFF. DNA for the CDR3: TGTGCCAGAAGCTCCCCTGAGATCCGCCGGTCTGAAGCTTTCTTT.

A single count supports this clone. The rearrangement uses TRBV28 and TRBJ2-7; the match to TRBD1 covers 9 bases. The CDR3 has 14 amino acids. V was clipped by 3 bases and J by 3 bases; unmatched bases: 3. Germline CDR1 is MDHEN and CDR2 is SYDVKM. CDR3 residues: CASSFSDRGYEQYF. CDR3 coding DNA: TGTGCCAGCAGTTTCTCGGACAGGGGCTACGAGCAGTACTTC.

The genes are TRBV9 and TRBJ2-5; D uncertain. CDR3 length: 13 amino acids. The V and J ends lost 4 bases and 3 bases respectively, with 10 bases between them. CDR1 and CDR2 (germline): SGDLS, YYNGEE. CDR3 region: CASSRISKETQYF. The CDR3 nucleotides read TGTGCCAGCAGCAGAATTTCCAAAGAGACCCAGTACTTC.

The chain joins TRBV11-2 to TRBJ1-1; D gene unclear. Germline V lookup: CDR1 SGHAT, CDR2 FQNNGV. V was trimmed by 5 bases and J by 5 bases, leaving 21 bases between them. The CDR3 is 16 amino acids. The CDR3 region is CASSLPLRRRGTEAFF. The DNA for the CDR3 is TGTGCCAGCAGCCTCCCGCTGCGTCGACGGGGAACTGAAGCTTTCTTT.

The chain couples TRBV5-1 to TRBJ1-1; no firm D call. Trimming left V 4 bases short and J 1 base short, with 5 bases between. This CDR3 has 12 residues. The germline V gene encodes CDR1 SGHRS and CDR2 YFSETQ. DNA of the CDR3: TGCGCCAGCAGCGCAGGGAACACTGAAGCTTTCTTT. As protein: CASSAGNTEAFF.

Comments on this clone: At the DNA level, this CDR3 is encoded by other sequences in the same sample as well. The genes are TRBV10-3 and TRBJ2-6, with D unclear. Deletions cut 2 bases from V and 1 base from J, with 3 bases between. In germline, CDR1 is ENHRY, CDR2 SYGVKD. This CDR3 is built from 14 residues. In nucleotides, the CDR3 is TGTGCCATCAGTGAGGGGTCTGGGGCCAACGTCCTGACTTTC. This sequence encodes CAISEGSGANVLTF.

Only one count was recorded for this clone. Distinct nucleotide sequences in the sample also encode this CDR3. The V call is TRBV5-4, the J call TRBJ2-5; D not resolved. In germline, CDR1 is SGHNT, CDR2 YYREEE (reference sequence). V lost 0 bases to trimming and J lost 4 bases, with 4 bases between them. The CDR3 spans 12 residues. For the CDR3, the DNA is TGTGCCAGCAGCTTGGCCCGAGAGACCCAGTACTTC. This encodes CASSLARETQYF. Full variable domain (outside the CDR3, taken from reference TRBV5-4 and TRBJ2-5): ETGVTQSPTHLIKTRGQQVTLRCSSQSGHNTVSWYQQALGQGPQFIFQYYREEENGRGNFPPRFSGLQFPNYSSELNVNALELDDSALYLCASSLARETQYFGPGTRLLVL.

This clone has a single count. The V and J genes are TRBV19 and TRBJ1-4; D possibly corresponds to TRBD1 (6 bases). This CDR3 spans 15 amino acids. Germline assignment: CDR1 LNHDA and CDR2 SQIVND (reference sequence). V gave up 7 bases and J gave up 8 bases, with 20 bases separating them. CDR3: CASKGRGGAREKLFF. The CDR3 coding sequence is TGTGCCAGTAAGGGAAGAGGGGGAGCGCGAGAAAAACTGTTTTTT. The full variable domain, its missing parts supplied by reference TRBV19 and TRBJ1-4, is DGGITQSPKYLFRKEGQNVTLSCEQNLNHDAMYWYRQDPGQGLRLIYYSQIVNDFQKGDIAEGYSVSREKKESFPLTVTSAQKNPTAFYLCASKGRGGAREKLFFGSGTQLSVL.

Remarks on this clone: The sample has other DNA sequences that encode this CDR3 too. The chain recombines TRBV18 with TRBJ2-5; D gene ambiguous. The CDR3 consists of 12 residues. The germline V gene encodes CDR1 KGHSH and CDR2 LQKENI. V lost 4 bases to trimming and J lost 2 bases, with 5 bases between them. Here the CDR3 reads CASSRQQETQYF. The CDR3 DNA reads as TGTGCCAGCTCACGGCAACAAGAGACCCAGTACTTC.

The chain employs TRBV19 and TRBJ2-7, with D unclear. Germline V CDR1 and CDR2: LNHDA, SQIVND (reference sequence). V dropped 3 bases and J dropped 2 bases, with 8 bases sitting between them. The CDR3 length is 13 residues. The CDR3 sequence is CASSIAVAYEQYF. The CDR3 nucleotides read TGTGCCAGTAGTATCGCAGTAGCCTACGAGCAGTACTTC.

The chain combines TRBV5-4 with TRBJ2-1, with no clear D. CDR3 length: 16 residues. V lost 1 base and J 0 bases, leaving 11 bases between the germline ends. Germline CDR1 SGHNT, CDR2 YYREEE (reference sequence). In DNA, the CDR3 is TGTGCCAGCAGCTTGCCCGGCAGAAGCTCCTACAATGAGCAGTTCTTC. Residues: CASSLPGRSSYNEQFF.

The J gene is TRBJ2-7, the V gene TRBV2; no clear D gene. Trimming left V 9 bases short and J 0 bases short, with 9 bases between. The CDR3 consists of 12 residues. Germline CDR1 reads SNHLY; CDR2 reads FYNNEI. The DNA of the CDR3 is TGTGCCAGTTCCGGGTACTCCTACGAGCAGTACTTC. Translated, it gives CASSGYSYEQYF.

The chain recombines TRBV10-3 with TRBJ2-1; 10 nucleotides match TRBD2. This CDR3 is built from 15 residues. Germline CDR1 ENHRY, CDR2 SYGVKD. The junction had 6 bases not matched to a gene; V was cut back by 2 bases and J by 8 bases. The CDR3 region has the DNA TGTGCCATCAGTGAGGGCCAGCGGGAGGGACATGAGCAGTTCTTC. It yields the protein CAISEGQREGHEQFF.